The 27 T cell receptor beta chains below all came from one sample that was sequenced in a study of breast tumors, draining lymph nodes, adjacent tissues (dated by TCRdb to about 2016). Lymph node samples were obtained from the axillary draining lymph nodes of breast cancer patients. The library was prepared using multiplex PCR. Reads for this sample came from an Illumina HiSeq 2000. The public reads were reanalyzed by TCRdb: fastp trimming at Q25, MiXCR alignment, in-frame beta chains only. Each entry merges the rows of one CDR3 protein and shows their most common DNA and genes. In this sample the table shows 150,000 to 200,000 distinct CDR3 sequences, approximately 33% of which occur a single time. The ten most abundant clones make up roughly 4.3% of the sample. The sequenced sample was axillary lymph node tissue. These receptors were collected from a female donor with breast cancer. Some clones in this sample may be carry-over from other donors' samples.

This clonotype occurred a few times. The chain joins TRBV20-1 to TRBJ1-1; 8 bases are shared with TRBD1. Germline V gene sequence: CDR1 DFQATT, CDR2 SNEGSKA (reference sequence). The CDR3 has 14 residues. Germline trimming cut 4 bases from V and 8 bases from J; bases unmatched to any gene: 12. DNA of the CDR3: TGCAGTGCTAAAAAGCCTGGACAGGGCTACGAAGCTTTCTTT. Its translation is CSAKKPGQGYEAFF.

This clonotype was seen at least ten times. CDR3 loop: CATGTGLYPRYGYTF. The CDR3 DNA is TGCGCAACCGGGACAGGGCTTTATCCGCGGTATGGCTACACCTTC. The V gene is TRBV10-2, the J gene TRBJ1-2, with 9 positions matching TRBD1. Germline V gives CDR1 WSHSY, CDR2 SAAADI. The CDR3 is 15 amino acids.

In the case of this clonotype: This may stem from a read error, because a much larger clone lies one nucleotide away. The genes are TRBV5-8 and TRBJ2-1; D call uncertain. This CDR3 has 14 residues. Germline lookup yields CDR1 SGHTS and CDR2 YDEGEE. The CDR3 loop reads CASSFELGLNEQSF. For the CDR3, the DNA is TGTGCCAGCAGCTTTGAACTGGGTCTAAATGAGCAGTCCTTC. Full variable domain (rest looked up from reference TRBV5-8 and TRBJ2-1): EAGVTQSPTHLIKTRGQQATLRCSPISGHTSVYWYQQALGLGLQFLLWYDEGEERNRGNFPPRFSGRQFPNYSSELNVNALELEDSALYLCASSFELGLNEQSFGPGTRLTVL.

This clonotype was picked up many times. The rearrangement joins TRBV7-2 to TRBJ2-1, with 12 bases matching TRBD2. Germline lookup yields CDR1 SGHTA and CDR2 FQGNSA. The CDR3 totals 16 residues. With 5 bases clipped from V and 10 bases from J, the junction kept 12 bases outside the gene matches. In DNA form, the CDR3 reads TGTGCCAGCAGCCAAACTAGCGGGGGGCCCGGTGGAGAGCAGTTCTTC. Residues: CASSQTSGGPGGEQFF.

In its sample, this clonotype was seen many times. V is TRBV20-1 and J is TRBJ2-7; D is unclear. Germline assignment: CDR1 DFQATT and CDR2 SNEGSKA (reference sequence). V was clipped by 0 bases and J by 1 base, with 10 bases between them. This CDR3 comprises 14 residues. The CDR3 nucleotides are TGCAGTGCTAGAGATTCAGGAGTATCCTACGAGCAGTACTTC. Translation gives CSARDSGVSYEQYF.

This rearrangement joins TRBV28 to TRBJ2-7, with 7 bases identical to TRBD1. V was clipped by 2 bases and J by 4 bases; unmatched bases: 2. This CDR3 spans 13 amino acids. Germline loops: CDR1 MDHEN, CDR2 SYDVKM. The CDR3 loop reads CASSLRGLYEQYF. The CDR3 nucleotides read TGTGCCAGCAGTTTAAGGGGGCTGTACGAGCAGTACTTC.

The sample holds a few counts of this clonotype. One end of the junction is discordant with germline, which a read error may explain. This chain connects TRBV6-6 to TRBJ2-6; D is unresolved. The length of the CDR3 is 23 residues. Germline values: CDR1 MNHNY, CDR2 SVGAGI (reference sequence). The chain's CDR3 is CASSHSSKGEVMFRISGANVLTF. Written as DNA, the CDR3 is TGTGCCAGCAGTCACTCGAGTAAAGGAGAGGTCATGTTCAGGATCTCTGGGGCCAACGTCCTGACTTTC.

This clonotype showed up just a few times. V and J are TRBV6-1 and TRBJ2-5, with 16 bases that match TRBD2. The CDR3 has 17 amino acids. V shed 8 bases, J shed 4 bases, and the junction held 10 bases outside the gene matches. Germline V gene data show CDR1 as MNHNS and CDR2 as SASEGT. DNA of the CDR3: TGTGCCAGCCGCCCTTCGGGACTAGCGGGGGGGCGAGAGACCCAGTACTTC. Its translation is CASRPSGLAGGRETQYF.

This chain uses TRBV7-2 with TRBJ2-6, with 8 bases fitting TRBD1. The CDR3 is 16 residues long. Germline V gene data show CDR1 as SGHTA and CDR2 as FQGNSA. V lost 4 bases to trimming and J lost 3 bases; unmatched junction nucleotides: 5. CDR3 bases: TGTGCCAGCAGCTCTGACAGGGGTGTTGGGGCCAACGTCCTGACTTTC. Its protein is CASSSDRGVGANVLTF.

With respect to this clonotype: A clone one base away is much larger, so this may be a read error. The V and J genes are TRBV12-3 or TRBV12-4 and TRBJ1-2; possibly TRBD1 for D (5 bases). V dropped 8 bases and J dropped 7 bases, with 14 bases sitting between them. The CDR3 consists of 12 residues. The CDR3 DNA sequence: TGTGCCAGCGGGGAACGGGGGACTGGCTACACCTTC. Its translation: CASGERGTGYTF.

The sample holds many counts of this clonotype. The chain links TRBV9 to TRBJ1-2; tentative D call: TRBD1 (5 bases). The length of the CDR3 is 15 residues. In germline, CDR1 is SGDLS, CDR2 YYNGEE. Trimming removed 0 bases at V and 0 bases at J, with 9 bases between. The CDR3 is CASSVDGGTNYGYTF. CDR3 coding DNA: TGTGCCAGCAGCGTAGACGGGGGAACTAACTATGGCTACACCTTC.

This clonotype was seen at least ten times. The CDR3 protein is CASSVKAGRSYNEQFF. CDR3 DNA: TGTGCCAGCAGCGTAAAGGCGGGGCGCTCCTACAATGAGCAGTTCTTC. This rearrangement joins TRBV9 to TRBJ2-1; the D gene is possibly TRBD2 (6 bases). The CDR3 covers 16 residues. V was pared by 1 base and J by 0 bases, with 11 bases between. Germline CDR1 and CDR2: SGDLS and YYNGEE. The full variable domain, with the rest looked up from reference TRBV9 and TRBJ2-1, is DSGVTQTPKHLITATGQRVTLRCSPRSGDLSVYWYQQSLDQGLQFLIQYYNGEERAKGNILERFSAQQFPDLHSELNLSSLELGDSALYFCASSVKAGRSYNEQFFGPGTRLTVL.

This chain uses TRBV28 with TRBJ2-1; a weak D match, TRBD2 (6 bases). The CDR3 contains 15 residues. V lost 5 bases and J 6 bases, leaving 17 bases between the germline ends. CDR1 and CDR2 (germline): MDHEN, SYDVKM. CDR3 loop: CASSPWTKSGNEQFF. For the CDR3, the DNA is TGTGCCAGCAGTCCGTGGACTAAGAGTGGCAATGAGCAGTTCTTC.

Points on this clonotype: Lacking the conserved final phenylalanine or tryptophan, this CDR3 likely reflects a read error. It is unclear where the CDR3 begins or ends on the DNA, so no DNA is shown, and the CDR3 is as TCRdb lists it. This chain uses TRBV7-3 with TRBJ2-6. With termini counted, the CDR3 has 8 amino acids. CDR1 is SGHTA, CDR2 FQGTGA, per germline. This chain's CDR3 is CASSTGTS.

In this sample, this clonotype turned up many times. This chain connects TRBV10-1 to TRBJ2-7; 9 bases fit TRBD1. After removal of 8 bases from V and 9 bases from J, the junction contained 11 bases not matched to a gene. This CDR3 is 13 amino acids long. Germline lookup yields CDR1 WNHNN and CDR2 SYGVQD (reference sequence). The CDR3 DNA reads TGCGCCAGCTCCCGGGACAGGGTCTCTCGGCAGTACTTC. Encoded protein: CASSRDRVSRQYF.

In the case of this clonotype: This may stem from a read error, because a much larger clone lies one nucleotide away. The chain links TRBV19 to TRBJ2-2, with D perhaps matching TRBD2 (7 bases). The length of the CDR3 is 15 residues. Germline V gene data show CDR1 as LNHDA and CDR2 as SQIVND (reference sequence). The CDR3 DNA follows: TGTACCAGTAGCGCGGGGGCTATCGGTACCGGGGAGCTGTTTTTT. It translates to CTSSAGAIGTGELFF. The full variable domain, with the rest looked up from reference TRBV19 and TRBJ2-2, is DGGITQSPKYLFRKEGQNVTLSCEQNLNHDAMYWYRQDPGQGLRLIYYSQIVNDFQKGDIAEGYSVSREKKESFPLTVTSAQKNPTAFYLCTSSAGAIGTGELFFGEGSRLTVL.

This clonotype was detected many times. The genes are TRBV9 and TRBJ1-2, with 8 bases lining up with TRBD1. After removal of 1 base from V and 3 bases from J, the junction contained 14 bases not matched to a gene. Germline-derived CDR1 and CDR2 are SGDLS and YYNGEE. CDR3 length: 18 amino acids. As DNA, the CDR3 is TGTGCCAGCAGCGTACCTGAGAAACAGGGGGTGGAGGACTATGGCTACACCTTC. It encodes CASSVPEKQGVEDYGYTF.

As regards this clonotype: Given a much more abundant clone one base away, this may be a read error. The V call is TRBV3-1, the J call TRBJ2-7; D not resolved. The CDR3 runs 16 residues. Germline V CDR1 and CDR2: LGHDT, YNNKEL (reference sequence). The ends were cut back, 2 bases at V and 5 bases at J, with 19 bases in the middle. CDR3 region: CASSQSRARPLHEQYF. CDR3 DNA: TGTGCCAGCAGCCAATCAAGGGCTAGACCTCTCCACGAGCAGTACTTC.

This clonotype showed up many times. The chain uses TRBV28 and TRBJ1-2; D is possibly TRBD1 (5 bases). The CDR3 contains 14 residues. Germline CDR1 MDHEN, CDR2 SYDVKM. Trimming left V 7 bases short and J 4 bases short, with 16 bases between. CDR3 protein: CASNSGGYIYGYTF. CDR3 coding DNA: TGTGCCAGCAACTCCGGGGGGTATATCTATGGCTACACCTTC.

Many counts were recorded for this clonotype. The chain joins TRBV12-5 to TRBJ2-1, with 8 nucleotides matching TRBD2. This CDR3 is 15 amino acids long. The germline V gene encodes CDR1 LGHNT and CDR2 FRNRAP. V shed 6 bases and J 3 bases; nucleotides not matched to a gene: 7. The CDR3 DNA follows: TGTGCTAGTGGCCCGAGCGGGAGTTTCTACAATGAGCAGTTCTTC. Translating it yields CASGPSGSFYNEQFF.

Ten or more counts support this clonotype. The V call is TRBV6-5, the J call TRBJ1-2, with 10 nucleotides matching TRBD1. V shed 3 bases and J 7 bases; nucleotides not matched to a gene: 11. Germline values: CDR1 MNHEY, CDR2 SVGAGI. The CDR3 contains 16 residues. The CDR3 DNA is TGTGCCAGCAGTTATGGGACAGGGGCCCATGGGGGTGGCTACACCTTC. Amino acid sequence: CASSYGTGAHGGGYTF.

Note on this clonotype: The junction shows a germline mismatch at one end, possibly a read error. V is TRBV4-2 and J is TRBJ2-2; tentatively, D is TRBD1 (6 bases). The CDR3 is 15 amino acids. Germline values: CDR1 LGHNA, CDR2 YNFKEQ. The CDR3 bases are TGTGCCAGCAGCTTGGTACAGGGAAACACCGGGGAGCTGTCTTTT. Translation: CASSLVQGNTGELSF.

As concerns this clonotype: A read error may be the cause here, since a much bigger clone is one base away. The chain is built from TRBV5-6 and TRBJ2-1; D possibly uses TRBD1 or TRBD2 (5 bases each). The CDR3 sequence is 12 residues long. Deletions cut 4 bases from V and 10 bases from J, with 12 bases between. The V gene's germline CDR1 is SGHDT and CDR2 YYEEEE. CDR3: CASSAWGSEQFF. CDR3 DNA sequence: TGTGCCAGCAGCGCCTGGGGGTCAGAGCAGTTCTTC.

This clonotype occurred many times. The V call is TRBV7-9, the J call TRBJ1-2; D ambiguous. With 5 bases removed from V and 6 bases from J, the gap between germline ends came to 19 bases. The CDR3 is 15 residues long. Per germline, CDR1 SEHNR and CDR2 FQNEAQ (reference sequence). CDR3 sequence reads: CASSLNVKGGHGYTF. CDR3 coding DNA: TGTGCCAGCAGCCTCAATGTGAAGGGAGGACATGGCTACACCTTC. The full variable domain, rest sourced from reference TRBV7-9 and TRBJ1-2, is DTGVSQNPRHKITKRGQNVTFRCDPISEHNRLYWYRQTLGQGPEFLTYFQNEAQLEKSRLLSDRFSAERPKGSFSTLEIQRTEQGDSAMYLCASSLNVKGGHGYTFGSGTRLTVV.

This clonotype appeared many times. The rearrangement uses TRBV12-3 or TRBV12-4 and TRBJ1-3, with TRBD1 matching over 9 bases. The CDR3 totals 15 residues. With V trimmed by 6 bases and J by 3 bases, 6 bases remained unmatched. DNA for the CDR3: TGTGCCAGCAGCTTGACAGGGGGTGGTGGAAACACCATATATTTT. Encoded protein: CASSLTGGGGNTIYF.

This clonotype turned up a few times. Just one base apart from a much larger clone, this may be a read error. The chain uses TRBV7-3 and TRBJ2-2, with D perhaps being TRBD1 or TRBD2 (5 bases each). CDR1 is SGHTA, CDR2 FQGTGA, per germline. This CDR3 is 15 amino acids long. CDR3: CASSLLGTGTGELLF. The CDR3 DNA reads TGTGCCAGCAGCTTACTCGGGACCGGCACCGGGGAGCTGCTTTTT.

This clonotype was counted between two and nine times. This may arise from a read error, as a much more abundant clone is one base away. The chain combines TRBV5-1 with TRBJ2-7; D remains unclear. V was cut by 3 bases and J by 3 bases, with 16 bases left in between. This CDR3 is 15 amino acids long. Germline lookup yields CDR1 SGHRS and CDR2 YFSETQ. CDR3 nucleotides: TGCGCCAGCAGCTCAGACCCGGCAGGCTTCTACGAGCAGTACTTC. Its protein product is CASSSDPAGFYEQYF.